These T cell receptor beta chains were read from a single sample in a study of blood T cell repertoires in COVID-19. Clones were sequenced by immunoSEQ multiplex PCR, and TCRdb holds only the in-frame ones, with some missing. The repertoire holds about 170,000 clones, with about 86% as singletons. The specimen sequenced was peripheral blood. The receptors originated from a human donor with acute or convalescent COVID-19. The donor label of this sample is uncertain. Both conserved end residues are part of each CDR3. The D gene is left open where the match is weak. Clone sizes are given selectively: once, few, many, or a class where the clone is expanded.

d_call	clone_size	v_call	j_call	cdr3_nt	cdr3_aa
.	.	TRBV7-3	TRBJ2-5	TGTGCCAGCTCCCTCACTAGGCAAGAGACCCAGTACTTC	CASSLTRQETQYF
.	.	TRBV5-4	TRBJ2-2	TGTGCCAGCAGCTTGGGGGGGCCGGGGACCGGGGAGCTGTTTTTT	CASSLGGPGTGELFF
TRBD1	.	TRBV27	TRBJ2-3	TGTGCCAGCAGCGACAGGGGAACAGATACGCAGTATTTT	CASSDRGTDTQYF
TRBD1	.	TRBV4-1	TRBJ2-6	TGCGCCAGCAGCCTTCTCTCGGGACAGGGGGCTGGGGCCAACGTCCTGACTTTC	CASSLLSGQGAGANVLTF
TRBD1	.	TRBV28	TRBJ2-7	TGTGCCAGCAGTCTATTCACAGGGGGCGTCCCCTACGAGCAGTACTTC	CASSLFTGGVPYEQYF
.	.	TRBV19	TRBJ1-2	TGTGCCAGTAGTATGGGTATCGACGGGACAAGGGGCTATGGCTACACCTTC	CASSMGIDGTRGYGYTF
.	.	TRBV18	TRBJ2-3	TGTGCCAGCTCACCCCGACAGGATGATACGCAGTATTTT	CASSPRQDDTQYF
.	.	TRBV2	TRBJ2-6	TGTGCCAGCAGTCCCGGGACATATGGGGCCAACGTCCTGACTTTC	CASSPGTYGANVLTF
.	few	TRBV6-5	TRBJ1-2	TGTGCCAGCAGTTCCCAGGCCCCAGCTCCTGGCTACACCTTC	CASSSQAPAPGYTF
.	few	TRBV6-5	TRBJ2-6	TGTGCCAGCAGTCTAAGCTCTGGGGCCAACGTCCTGACTTTC	CASSLSSGANVLTF
TRBD1	.	TRBV6-5	TRBJ1-1	TGTGCCAGCCACAAGACAGGGGGCGGGATGGGAGAAGCTTTCTTT	CASHKTGGGMGEAFF
TRBD1	.	TRBV7-2	TRBJ1-1	TGTGCCAGCAGCTTAGCGGCCTCCGGGGACAGGGGGCGGTGGGTTGTGAACACTGAAGCTTTCTTT	CASSLAASGDRGRWVVNTEAFF
.	.	TRBV1	TRBJ2-5	TGCACCAGCCCTCCATGGTTTCCCGGGACTAGCGGAGAGACCCAGTACTTC	CTSPPWFPGTSGETQYF
.	few	TRBV11-3	TRBJ2-7	TGTGCCAGCAGCTTGGGCTGGGGGCGTTCCTACGAGCAGTACTTC	CASSLGWGRSYEQYF
.	.	TRBV28	TRBJ2-3	TGTGCCAGCAGTACCACACTAGGGATCGACACAGATACGCAGTATTTT	CASSTTLGIDTDTQYF
.	.	TRBV2	TRBJ1-1	TGTGCCAGCAAATCGGGTTGGAACACTGAAGCTTTCTTT	CASKSGWNTEAFF
TRBD2	.	TRBV29-1	TRBJ2-1	TGCAGCGTTGAAGATCTAGGGACTAGCGGTATCTACAATGAGCAGTTCTTC	CSVEDLGTSGIYNEQFF
TRBD1	.	TRBV19	TRBJ2-2	TGTGCAAGTAAAGGACAGGGGGCGCTTGGCACCGGGGAGCTGTTTTTT	CASKGQGALGTGELFF
.	.	TRBV19	TRBJ2-7	TGTGCCAGTAGTACCCGACTAGTTCGGGGCTCCTACGAGCAGTACTTC	CASSTRLVRGSYEQYF
.	.	TRBV29-1	TRBJ1-2	TGCAGCGTATACAGCCCCTCAGGCTACACCTTC	CSVYSPSGYTF
.	.	TRBV5-1	TRBJ2-3	TGCGCCAGCAGCCCTACCCCGACAGATACGCAGTATTTT	CASSPTPTDTQYF
TRBD1	.	TRBV30	TRBJ2-5	TGTGCCTGGAGTCGGGACAGACAAGAGACCCAGTACTTC	CAWSRDRQETQYF
.	.	TRBV19	TRBJ1-2	TGTGCCAGTAGTAGGGGCCGGGACAACGGCTACACCTTC	CASSRGRDNGYTF
.	.	TRBV18	TRBJ2-3	TGTGCCAGCTCACCTCCGACAGTGAGCACAGATACGCAGTATTTT	CASSPPTVSTDTQYF
.	.	TRBV30	TRBJ1-3	TGTGCCTGGAGCGGAGGGTCTGTCTCTGGAAACACCATATATTTT	CAWSGGSVSGNTIYF
.	.	TRBV6-5	TRBJ2-7	TGTGCCAGCAGGGGGGGACAGTCCTACGAGCAGTACTTC	CASRGGQSYEQYF
TRBD2	.	TRBV4-1	TRBJ2-3	TGCGCCAGCAGCCAAGATATAGCGGGGGGGACCCCAGATACGCAGTATTTT	CASSQDIAGGTPDTQYF
.	.	TRBV12-3/TRBV12-4	TRBJ2-3	TGTGCCAGCAGTTCATCGAGGGCAGATACGCAGTATTTT	CASSSSRADTQYF
TRBD2	.	TRBV4-2	TRBJ2-3	TGTGCCAGCAGCCAAGATCTAGCGGGAGCCGTATGGACAGATACGCAGTATTTT	CASSQDLAGAVWTDTQYF
.	.	TRBV11-2	TRBJ1-3	TGTGCCAGCAGCTTCCGGGCTGGAAACACCATATATTTT	CASSFRAGNTIYF
TRBD2	.	TRBV29-1	TRBJ2-2	TGCAGCGTTGGGTTCCTACGGACTAGCGGGAGCCCCCTCACCGGGGAGCTGTTTTTT	CSVGFLRTSGSPLTGELFF
.	.	TRBV19	TRBJ2-1	TGTGCCAGTAGTATTCGCGACGGAGATGAGCAGTTCTTC	CASSIRDGDEQFF
.	.	TRBV19	TRBJ1-5	TGTGCCAGTAGTATAGATCTTCCGCCCCAGCATTTT	CASSIDLPPQHF